A single sample gave rise to the 17 T cell receptor beta chains below, sequenced in a study of blood T cell repertoires in COVID-19 (dated by TCRdb to 2018 to 2021). Library construction relied on the immunoSEQ multiplex PCR assay. The clones in this table, taken by TCRdb from immuneACCESS, are in-frame only. Not every clone is retained; where verified, under half of the shortfall comes from an unresolved V gene, and the cause of the rest is unknown. For this sample the table gives 100,000 to 120,000 clones, of which about 84% were detected only once. Together, the top ten hold about 1.6% of the sample. Sequencing was carried out using peripheral blood. The receptors shown here come from a man between 45 and 60 years old with acute or convalescent COVID-19.

The chain joins TRBV19 to TRBJ2-5; no reliable D call. Between the trimmed V and J ends, which lost 6 bases and 7 bases, there was a span of 15 bases. Germline assignment: CDR1 LNHDA and CDR2 SQIVND (reference sequence). The CDR3 is 13 amino acids. Here the CDR3 reads CASSPAVSGTQYF. CDR3 coding DNA: TGTGCCAGTAGCCCGGCTGTCTCAGGGACCCAGTACTTC. The variable domain in full, with the rest retrieved from reference TRBV19 and TRBJ2-5, is DGGITQSPKYLFRKEGQNVTLSCEQNLNHDAMYWYRQDPGQGLRLIYYSQIVNDFQKGDIAEGYSVSREKKESFPLTVTSAQKNPTAFYLCASSPAVSGTQYFGPGTRLLVL.

V gene TRBV3-1 (or the pseudogene TRBV3-2) combines with J gene TRBJ1-2; D unclear. From germline, CDR1 is LGHDT and CDR2 YNNKEL (reference sequence). The CDR3 loop spans 15 amino acids. V lost 0 bases and J lost 0, with 8 bases in between. The CDR3 is CASSQDITANYGYTF. CDR3 coding DNA: TGTGCCAGCAGCCAAGATATAACAGCTAACTATGGCTACACCTTC.

The CDR3 DNA reads TGTGCCAGCAGCGTAGAGGGGTATGGCACAGATACGCAGTATTTT. Its translation: CASSVEGYGTDTQYF. The chain joins TRBV9 to TRBJ2-3; D possibly corresponds to TRBD1 (5 bases). The CDR3 is 15 residues long. The ends were cut back, 0 bases at V and 1 base at J, with 9 bases in the middle. Per germline, CDR1 SGDLS and CDR2 YYNGEE.

The J gene is TRBJ1-5, the V gene TRBV27; TRBD1 might be the D (5 bases). This CDR3 region has 13 residues. The germline CDR1 and CDR2 sequences are MNHEY and SMNVEV (reference sequence). V lost 4 bases to trimming and J lost 9 bases, with 13 bases between them. The DNA of the CDR3 is TGTGCCAGCAGTTACGGGACTGCCGGGCCCCAGCATTTT. Translated: CASSYGTAGPQHF.

This clone was seen more than once but under ten times. The chain combines TRBV7-3 with TRBJ1-6; TRBD1 matches 8 bases. Germline assignment: CDR1 SGHTA and CDR2 FQGTGA. Trimming took 2 bases from V and 10 from J; bases not matched to a gene: 4. There are 14 residues in the CDR3. The CDR3 DNA is TGTGCCAGCAGCTTACAGGGGGCCGCGTCACCCCTCCACTTT. This gives the protein CASSLQGAASPLHF. The variable domain in full, with the rest retrieved from reference TRBV7-3 and TRBJ1-6, is GAGVSQTPSNKVTEKGKYVELRCDPISGHTALYWYRQSLGQGPEFLIYFQGTGAADDSGLPNDRFFAVRPEGSVSTLKIQRTERGDSAVYLCASSLQGAASPLHFGNGTRLTVT.

V is TRBV7-9 and J is TRBJ2-7, with 7 bases identical to TRBD2. The CDR3 totals 14 residues. CDR1 is SEHNR and CDR2 is FQNEAQ in the germline V gene (reference sequence). Germline trimming cut 5 bases from V and 6 bases from J; bases unmatched to any gene: 10. The CDR3, as DNA: TGTGCCAGCAGCCCATCGGGGGGTGTGCGCGAGCAGTACTTC. Its protein is CASSPSGGVREQYF.

V usage is TRBV4-1 and J usage is TRBJ1-6; D perhaps matches TRBD1 (5 bases). The V end was cut by 2 bases, the J end by 9 bases, with 17 bases between. Germline CDR1 reads MGHRA; CDR2 reads YSYEKL. The CDR3 spans 16 residues. The CDR3 DNA follows: TGCGCCAGCAGCCAAACATCTGGGAACAGGAGTTCACCCCTCCACTTT. The encoded protein is CASSQTSGNRSSPLHF.

V gene TRBV27 combines with J gene TRBJ1-5; D is undetermined. CDR1 MNHEY and CDR2 SMNVEV come from the germline V gene (reference sequence). CDR3 size: 16 residues. V lost 6 bases and J 2 bases, leaving 17 bases between the germline ends. The CDR3 here is CASRGDGVWGNQPQHF. Written as DNA, the CDR3 is TGTGCCAGCAGGGGAGACGGGGTATGGGGCAATCAGCCCCAGCATTTT.

The chain has TRBV5-4 and TRBJ2-3; the match to TRBD1 covers 9 bases. The CDR3 is made up of 15 amino acids. Germline assignment: CDR1 SGHNT and CDR2 YYREEE (reference sequence). Trimming removed 0 bases from V and 3 bases from J; junction bases left unmatched: 2. The chain's CDR3 is CASSLGTGDTDTQYF. In DNA form, the CDR3 reads TGTGCCAGCAGCTTGGGGACAGGGGATACAGATACGCAGTATTTT.

The V and J genes are TRBV5-1 and TRBJ2-3, with 9 nucleotides matching TRBD1. CDR1 and CDR2 (germline): SGHRS, YFSETQ. The V and J ends lost 0 bases and 6 bases, in that order; junction bases with no gene match: 5. There are 15 residues in the CDR3. This chain's CDR3 is CASSLVNRGPDTQYF. The CDR3 coding sequence is TGCGCCAGCAGCTTGGTGAACAGGGGGCCGGATACGCAGTATTTT.

The rearrangement links TRBV6-5 to TRBJ1-5; 9 bases fit TRBD1. The CDR3 is 14 residues long. Germline CDR1 is MNHEY and CDR2 is SVGAGI. Trimming cost V 8 bases and J 2 bases; bases outside gene matches: 4. The CDR3 here is CASGRDRGNQPQHF. CDR3 nucleotides: TGTGCCAGCGGTCGGGACAGGGGCAATCAGCCCCAGCATTTT.

This rearrangement joins TRBV10-1 to TRBJ2-2; no clear D. Germline assignment: CDR1 WNHNN and CDR2 SYGVQD (reference sequence). The CDR3 loop spans 13 amino acids. V was trimmed by 4 bases and J by 0 bases, leaving 3 bases between them. As DNA, the CDR3 is TGCGCCAGCAGTGTCGCGAACACCGGGGAGCTGTTTTTT. It is translated as CASSVANTGELFF.

This clone showed up just a few times. The chain recombines TRBV7-6 with TRBJ1-6; D unresolved. Between the trimmed V and J ends, which lost 4 bases and 8 bases, there was a span of 6 bases. The length of the CDR3 is 12 residues. The germline gives CDR1 SGHVS, CDR2 FNYEAQ. In DNA form, the CDR3 reads TGTGCCAGCAGCTCTTATTATTCACCCCTCCACTTT. This encodes CASSSYYSPLHF.

The chain carries TRBV13 and TRBJ2-3, with a possible D match to TRBD2 (5 bases). Germline V gene data show CDR1 as PRHDT and CDR2 as FYEKMQ (reference sequence). V was cut by 1 base and J by 1 base, with 18 bases left in between. The CDR3 consists of 18 residues. CDR3 nucleotide sequence: TGTGCCAGCAGCTTAGTTTCTGTCTCGGGGATGGGCACAGATACGCAGTATTTT. This encodes CASSLVSVSGMGTDTQYF.

V is TRBV28 and J is TRBJ1-5, with 11 bases lining up with TRBD1. J lost 2 bases, V lost 4 bases, and 10 bases had no gene match. This CDR3 has 18 amino acids. Germline values: CDR1 MDHEN, CDR2 SYDVKM. CDR3 protein: CASSSLGTGGSGNQPQHF. The CDR3 nucleotides read TGTGCCAGCAGTTCCTTAGGGACAGGGGGGAGTGGCAATCAGCCCCAGCATTTT.

This sequence joins TRBV5-6 and TRBJ1-4, with TRBD1 as a possible D gene (5 bases). The V gene lost 7 bases and the J gene lost 7 bases, with 17 bases spanning the gap. The CDR3 has 14 amino acids. The germline gives CDR1 SGHDT, CDR2 YYEEEE. The CDR3 spells CASRQRDLGEKLFF. CDR3 nucleotides: TGTGCCAGCCGACAGCGGGATCTAGGTGAAAAACTGTTTTTT.

This clone was counted between two and nine times. The V and J genes are TRBV5-1 and TRBJ2-5, with D possibly TRBD1 on 5 matching bases. Germline assignment: CDR1 SGHRS and CDR2 YFSETQ. This CDR3 has 14 amino acids. The ends were cut back, 0 bases at V and 4 bases at J, with 10 bases in the middle. CDR3 DNA sequence: TGCGCCAGCAGCTTGGTGGGGCAGCGAGAGACCCAGTACTTC. Translated: CASSLVGQRETQYF.